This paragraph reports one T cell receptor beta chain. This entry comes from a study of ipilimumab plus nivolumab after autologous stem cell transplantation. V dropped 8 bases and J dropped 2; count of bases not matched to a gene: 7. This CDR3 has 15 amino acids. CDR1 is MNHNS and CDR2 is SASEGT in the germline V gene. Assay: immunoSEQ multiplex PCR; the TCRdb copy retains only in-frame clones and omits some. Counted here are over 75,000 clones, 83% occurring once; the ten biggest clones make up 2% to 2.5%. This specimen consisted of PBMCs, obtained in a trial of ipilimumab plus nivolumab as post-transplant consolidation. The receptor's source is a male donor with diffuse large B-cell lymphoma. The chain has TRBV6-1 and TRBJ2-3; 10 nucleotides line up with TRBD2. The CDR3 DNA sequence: TGTGCCAGCGGTAGCGGGGGGCCTCACACAGATACGCAGTATTTT. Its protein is CASGSGGPHTDTQYF.